This T cell receptor (beta chain) was observed in a study of CD8+ T cells in alopecia areata. General study findings and limits: Sequences from scalp samples also cover resident alphabeta T cells of normal skin. The treated group had a single nonresponder, limiting CD8+ expansion-response conclusions. Numerous clones, expanded in lesions, remained in scalp and blood during tofacitinib.

In regard to this clone: The antigen is unknown. Other DNA sequences in the sample encode the same CDR3.

Indicated treatment: oral pan-JAK inhibitor, 5-10 mg twice daily. Extraction of RNA preceded its reverse transcription into cDNA, which served as the sequencing template. Measured with immunoSEQ multiplex PCR; TCRdb has only the in-frame clones, and not every one. The data show around 300,000 clones, around 64% seen once. The TCR was taken from a human donor with alopecia areata. Sample: CD4+ T cells sorted from blood, taken at approximately week 52, from a patient treated with tofacitinib.

The CDR3 region has the DNA TGTGCCAGCAGCCAAGACCTCGGTTCACCCCTCCACTTT. Protein sequence: CASSQDLGSPLHF. This sequence joins TRBV14 and TRBJ1-6; D gene uncertain. CDR3 length: 13 residues. The V end lost 0 bases, the J end lost 9 bases, and 6 bases lay between the germline ends. CDR1 is SGHDN and CDR2 is FVKESK in the germline V gene.